Below are 25 T cell receptor beta chains sequenced from a single sample in a study of shared clonotypes between healthy human individuals. Profiling relied on immunoSEQ multiplex PCR, and the TCRdb table lists in-frame clones only, not all of them. Here the sample spans over a million clones, approximately 97% being singletons. The material sequenced was naive CD4+ T cells sorted from blood. Subset denoted: CD45RA+ positively selected. The source is a young man in good health.

This chain uses TRBV5-1 with TRBJ2-7, with a weak D call TRBD2 (6 bases). CDR1 and CDR2 from the germline V gene are SGHRS and YFSETQ. Trimming pared 4 bases from V and 7 bases from J, leaving 30 bases between. The CDR3 length is 18 residues. The DNA for the CDR3 is TGCGCCAGCAGCCCCCGTGGGAAACGGGAGCCCCATCAAGGAGAGCAGTACTTC. Its translation is CASSPRGKREPHQGEQYF.

The chain joins TRBV6-5 to TRBJ2-1, with TRBD2 as a possible D gene (6 bases). Trimming pared 5 bases from V and 9 bases from J, leaving 14 bases between. Germline V gene sequence: CDR1 MNHEY, CDR2 SVGAGI. The CDR3 is 13 amino acids. The CDR3 here is CASSARRAGEQFF. The CDR3 coding sequence is TGTGCCAGCAGTGCCCGGAGGGCAGGTGAGCAGTTCTTC.

As to this clone: Within the sample, other DNA sequences also encode this same CDR3. The chain is built from TRBV28 and TRBJ2-7; no reliable D call. V lost 6 bases, J lost 3 bases, and 9 bases lay in between. CDR1 and CDR2 (germline): MDHEN, SYDVKM. The CDR3 consists of 12 residues. CDR3 residues: CASSLDGYEQYF. As DNA, the CDR3 is TGTGCCAGCAGCCTGGACGGCTACGAGCAGTACTTC.

This chain uses TRBV2 with TRBJ2-5; 8 bases map to TRBD1. V shed 6 bases and J 5 bases; nucleotides not matched to a gene: 8. CDR1 is SNHLY and CDR2 is FYNNEI in the germline V gene. The length of the CDR3 is 14 residues. CDR3 nucleotides: TGTGCCAGCAGCTCAGGGGGCGCGGGGGAGACCCAGTACTTC. This sequence encodes CASSSGGAGETQYF.

The sample holds one count of this clone. The V gene is TRBV18, the J gene TRBJ2-7, with 8 bases aligning to TRBD2. Germline V lookup: CDR1 KGHSH, CDR2 LQKENI. The J segment lost 6 bases and the V segment lost 6 bases, leaving 10 bases of the junction unmatched. The CDR3 consists of 14 residues. CDR3: CASSGVAGRAEQYF. The CDR3 bases are TGTGCCAGCTCCGGGGTAGCGGGGAGGGCCGAGCAGTACTTC.

The sample holds one count of this clone. The chain uses TRBV30 and TRBJ1-5; tentatively, D is TRBD1 (5 bases). The CDR3 is 13 amino acids. The ends were cut back, 2 bases at V and 8 bases at J, with 13 bases in the middle. In germline, CDR1 is GTSNPN, CDR2 SVGIG (reference sequence). The DNA for the CDR3 is TGTGCCTGGAGTCCCAGGGCCATCAAGCCCCAGCATTTT. This encodes CAWSPRAIKPQHF.

V and J are TRBV5-1 and TRBJ2-1; no clear D. Germline V CDR1 and CDR2: SGHRS, YFSETQ. The length of the CDR3 is 15 residues. The germline V and J ends were trimmed by 2 bases and 0 bases, with 9 bases remaining between them. The CDR3 loop reads CASSLDTGSYNEQFF. The CDR3 DNA sequence: TGCGCCAGCAGCTTAGACACGGGCTCCTACAATGAGCAGTTCTTC.

V usage is TRBV6-5 and J usage is TRBJ2-7; possibly TRBD1 or TRBD2 for D (5 bases each). Trimming took 8 bases from V and 3 from J, leaving 14 bases between them. Germline V CDR1 and CDR2: MNHEY, SVGAGI. The CDR3 is made up of 13 amino acids. The CDR3 sequence: CASGEGSHYEQYF. The CDR3 DNA follows: TGTGCCAGCGGCGAGGGGTCACACTACGAGCAGTACTTC.

This chain joins TRBV11-1 and TRBJ2-3; D ambiguous. The germline gives CDR1 SGHAT, CDR2 FQDESV (reference sequence). The V and J ends lost 4 bases and 3 bases respectively, with 14 bases between them. The CDR3 runs to 15 residues. CDR3 amino acids: CASSSNRFLTDTQYF. In DNA form, the CDR3 reads TGTGCCAGCAGCTCGAACCGGTTCTTGACAGATACGCAGTATTTT.

This sequence joins TRBV9 and TRBJ2-7, with D tentatively TRBD2 (6 bases). The germline V gene encodes CDR1 SGDLS and CDR2 YYNGEE. CDR3 length: 16 amino acids. Trimming pared 5 bases from V and 0 bases from J, leaving 18 bases between. The CDR3 DNA is TGTGCCAGCAGTTCCTCGGGGCTAGCGAACTCCTACGAGCAGTACTTC. This codes for CASSSSGLANSYEQYF.

This chain uses TRBV5-1 with TRBJ2-1; possible D gene TRBD2, 5 bases. Trimming cost V 0 bases and J 6 bases, with 16 bases left between them. This CDR3 has 16 residues. Germline-derived CDR1 and CDR2 are SGHRS and YFSETQ. The CDR3 reads CASSLAADVVINEQFF. CDR3 DNA sequence: TGCGCCAGCAGCTTGGCAGCGGACGTGGTTATCAATGAGCAGTTCTTC.

The chain couples TRBV5-1 to TRBJ2-1; D may correspond to TRBD1 or TRBD2 (5 bases each). V lost 0 bases and J 9 bases, leaving 10 bases between the germline ends. The CDR3 covers 13 residues. Germline V CDR1 and CDR2: SGHRS, YFSETQ. The CDR3, as DNA: TGCGCCAGCAGCTTGGGGGACGGCACTGAGCAGTTCTTC. It codes for CASSLGDGTEQFF.

The chain employs TRBV5-1 and TRBJ2-1; 10 nucleotides align to TRBD2. Germline V gene sequence: CDR1 SGHRS, CDR2 YFSETQ. This CDR3 is 15 amino acids long. V shed 4 bases, J shed 6 bases, and the junction held 7 bases outside the gene matches. The CDR3, as DNA: TGCGCCAGCAGCCCAGAGACTAGCGGGCCCAATGAGCAGTTCTTC. Translating it yields CASSPETSGPNEQFF.

The rearrangement joins TRBV6-5 to TRBJ1-4, with D perhaps matching TRBD1 (5 bases). Germline lookup yields CDR1 MNHEY and CDR2 SVGAGI. The CDR3 length is 14 residues. Trimming took 6 bases from V and 8 from J, leaving 16 bases between them. The CDR3 spells CASSHGGFKEKLFF. CDR3 DNA sequence: TGTGCCAGCAGCCACGGGGGATTTAAAGAAAAACTGTTTTTT.

With respect to this clone: Different DNA sequences within this sample yield the same CDR3. The chain employs TRBV28 and TRBJ2-1; D is ambiguous. Germline assignment: CDR1 MDHEN and CDR2 SYDVKM. This CDR3 contains 11 residues. The V end was cut by 6 bases, the J end by 4 bases, with 4 bases between. CDR3 sequence (DNA): TGTGCCAGCAGCCATTACAATGAGCAGTTCTTC. Translating gives CASSHYNEQFF.

Notes on this clone: This specimen includes other DNA sequences encoding the same CDR3. The chain couples TRBV2 to TRBJ2-7, with D tentatively TRBD1 (7 bases). From germline, CDR1 is SNHLY and CDR2 FYNNEI. Between the trimmed V and J ends, which lost 6 bases and 4 bases, there was a span of 10 bases. The CDR3 sequence is 12 residues long. Written as DNA, the CDR3 is TGTGCCAGCAGGCGGGACAGTTACGAGCAGTACTTC. It codes for CASRRDSYEQYF.

This clone was observed a single time. V gene TRBV7-8 combines with J gene TRBJ1-2; TRBD1 is a possible D gene (5 bases). V was clipped by 4 bases and J by 5 bases, with 23 bases between them. Germline CDR1 and CDR2: SGHVS and FQNEAQ. The CDR3 is 17 residues long. This CDR3 reads CASSSKESTVTLYGYTF. Written as DNA, the CDR3 is TGTGCCAGCAGCTCTAAAGAATCGACAGTAACTCTATATGGCTACACCTTC. The complete variable domain, with remaining parts taken from reference TRBV7-8 and TRBJ1-2, reads GAGVSQSPRYKVAKRGQDVALRCDPISGHVSLFWYQQALGQGPEFLTYFQNEAQLDKSGLPSDRFFAERPEGSVSTLKIQRTQQEDSAVYLCASSSKESTVTLYGYTFGSGTRLTVV.

This clone showed up just once. V gene TRBV11-2 combines with J gene TRBJ2-7; D is uncertain. V gave up 5 bases and J gave up 3 bases, with 8 bases separating them. Looked up from germline, CDR1 is SGHAT and CDR2 is FQNNGV. This CDR3 spans 12 amino acids. This CDR3 is CASSRRFYEQYF. The CDR3 bases are TGTGCCAGCAGCCGCCGATTCTACGAGCAGTACTTC.

The gene calls are TRBV7-9 and TRBJ2-7; D gene unclear. V was clipped by 5 bases and J by 7 bases, with 12 bases between them. Germline lookup yields CDR1 SEHNR and CDR2 FQNEAQ (reference sequence). This CDR3 contains 12 residues. CDR3 amino acids: CASSPLLGEQYF. The CDR3 DNA reads TGTGCCAGCAGCCCCCTACTCGGTGAGCAGTACTTC.

Remarks on this clone: The sample has other DNA sequences that encode this CDR3 too. The rearrangement links TRBV5-5 to TRBJ2-7, with D uncertain. The V gene's germline CDR1 is SGHKS and CDR2 YYEKEE (reference sequence). CDR3 length: 12 residues. V dropped 4 bases and J dropped 3 bases, with 8 bases sitting between them. In nucleotides, the CDR3 is TGTGCCAGCAGCCTCGGTGTCTACGAGCAGTACTTC. It translates to CASSLGVYEQYF.

The chain carries TRBV5-1 and TRBJ2-3; maybe TRBD1 (6 bases). V gave up 5 bases and J gave up 8 bases, with 18 bases separating them. From germline, CDR1 is SGHRS and CDR2 YFSETQ. The CDR3 length is 14 residues. The chain's CDR3 is CASSQGTSLGTQYF. The DNA of the CDR3 is TGCGCCAGCAGTCAGGGGACGTCCCTCGGTACGCAGTATTTT.

The J gene is TRBJ1-2, the V gene TRBV7-2; D remains ambiguous. This CDR3 has 13 amino acids. V lost 1 base and J 2 bases, leaving 5 bases between the germline ends. Germline values: CDR1 SGHTA, CDR2 FQGNSA. CDR3: CASSLVTNYGYTF. CDR3 sequence (DNA): TGTGCCAGCAGCTTAGTCACAAACTATGGCTACACCTTC.

V and J are TRBV11-2 and TRBJ1-5, with D perhaps TRBD1 (5 bases). V was cut by 1 base and J by 3 bases, with 10 bases left in between. The germline V gene has CDR1 SGHAT and CDR2 FQNNGV. This CDR3 contains 15 residues. CDR3 in DNA: TGTGCCAGCAGCTTAGGAGGGGCCGTCAATCAGCCCCAGCATTTT. Protein product: CASSLGGAVNQPQHF.

V gene TRBV7-9 combines with J gene TRBJ2-3, with TRBD2 identical over 7 bases. The CDR3 sequence is 16 residues long. Trimming took 2 bases from V and 2 from J; bases not matched to a gene: 7. Germline V gives CDR1 SEHNR, CDR2 FQNEAQ (reference sequence). The CDR3 region has the DNA TGTGCCAGCAGCTTACTAGCGGCTAGTGCCACAGATACGCAGTATTTT. As protein: CASSLLAASATDTQYF.

The genes are TRBV27 and TRBJ1-4; a possible D gene is TRBD1 (5 bases). The CDR3 is 14 amino acids. The V end was cut by 3 bases, the J end by 8 bases, with 13 bases between. Germline CDR1 MNHEY, CDR2 SMNVEV (reference sequence). The CDR3 DNA sequence: TGTGCCAGCAGTTTTCAGGGCCCTAGGGAAAAACTGTTTTTT. This gives the protein CASSFQGPREKLFF.